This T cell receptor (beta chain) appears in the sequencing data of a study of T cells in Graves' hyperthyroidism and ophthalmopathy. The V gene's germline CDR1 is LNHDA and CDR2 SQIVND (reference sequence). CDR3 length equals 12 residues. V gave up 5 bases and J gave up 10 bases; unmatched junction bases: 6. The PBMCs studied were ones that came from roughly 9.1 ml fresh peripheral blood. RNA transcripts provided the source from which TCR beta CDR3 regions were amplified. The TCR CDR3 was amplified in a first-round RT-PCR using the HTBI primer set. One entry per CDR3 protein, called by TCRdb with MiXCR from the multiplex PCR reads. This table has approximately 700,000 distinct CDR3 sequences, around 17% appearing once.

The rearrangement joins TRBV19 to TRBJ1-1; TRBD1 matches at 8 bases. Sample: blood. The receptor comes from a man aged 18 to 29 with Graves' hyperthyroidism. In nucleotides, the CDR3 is TGTGCCAGTAGTCGACAGGGGCCCGGAGCTTTCTTT. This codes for CASSRQGPGAFF.